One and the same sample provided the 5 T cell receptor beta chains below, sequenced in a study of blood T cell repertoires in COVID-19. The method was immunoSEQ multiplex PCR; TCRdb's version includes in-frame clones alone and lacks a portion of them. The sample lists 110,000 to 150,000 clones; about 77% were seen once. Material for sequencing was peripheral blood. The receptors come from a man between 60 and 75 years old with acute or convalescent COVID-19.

The CDR3 loop is CASSNAQGSYTF. In nucleotides, the CDR3 is TGTGCCAGCAGCAACGCCCAGGGAAGCTACACCTTC. The chain recombines TRBV5-4 with TRBJ1-2; a possible D gene is TRBD1 (5 bases). Per germline, CDR1 SGHNT and CDR2 YYREEE (reference sequence). Trimming cost V 4 bases and J 9 bases, with 13 bases left between them. The CDR3 runs to 12 residues. The whole variable domain, remainder taken from reference TRBV5-4 and TRBJ1-2, is ETGVTQSPTHLIKTRGQQVTLRCSSQSGHNTVSWYQQALGQGPQFIFQYYREEENGRGNFPPRFSGLQFPNYSSELNVNALELDDSALYLCASSNAQGSYTFGSGTRLTVV.

The CDR3 protein is CASSEGLAGSFSYNEQFF. The DNA for the CDR3 is TGCGCCAGCAGTGAGGGACTAGCGGGATCTTTCTCCTACAATGAGCAGTTCTTC. This chain links TRBV10-1 with TRBJ2-1; 12 bases match TRBD2. The germline V gene encodes CDR1 WNHNN and CDR2 SYGVQD (reference sequence). The CDR3 loop spans 18 amino acids. J gave up 0 bases and V 2 bases, and 5 bases lay outside the gene matches.

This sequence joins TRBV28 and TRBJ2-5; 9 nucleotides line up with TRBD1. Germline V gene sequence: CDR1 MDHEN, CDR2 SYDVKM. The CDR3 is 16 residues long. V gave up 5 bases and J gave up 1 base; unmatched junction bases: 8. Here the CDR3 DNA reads TGTGCCAGCAGTGGCCGGGACAGGGTCCTCCAAGAGACCCAGTACTTC. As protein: CASSGRDRVLQETQYF. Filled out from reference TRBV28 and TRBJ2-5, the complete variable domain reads DVKVTQSSRYLVKRTGEKVFLECVQDMDHENMFWYRQDPGLGLRLIYFSYDVKMKEKGDIPEGYSVSREKKERFSLILESASTNQTSMYLCASSGRDRVLQETQYFGPGTRLLVL.

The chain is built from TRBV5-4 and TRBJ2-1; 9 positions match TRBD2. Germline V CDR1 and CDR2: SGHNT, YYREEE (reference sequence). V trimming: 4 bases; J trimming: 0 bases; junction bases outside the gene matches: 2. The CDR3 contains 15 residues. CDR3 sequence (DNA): TGTGCCAGCAGCAAGGGACTAGCCTCCTACAATGAGCAGTTCTTC. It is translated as CASSKGLASYNEQFF.

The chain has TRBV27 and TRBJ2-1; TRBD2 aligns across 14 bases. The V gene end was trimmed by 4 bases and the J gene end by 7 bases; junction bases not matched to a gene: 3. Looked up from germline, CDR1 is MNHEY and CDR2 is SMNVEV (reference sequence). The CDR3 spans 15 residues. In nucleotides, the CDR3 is TGTGCCAGCAGTTCCGGGACTAGCGGGGGTAATGAGCAGTTCTTC. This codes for CASSSGTSGGNEQFF.